This TCR beta chain was observed in a study of cytomegalovirus exposure and HLA in healthy donors. Overall study findings and caveats: 150 or so TCR beta chains were listed as cytomegalovirus-associated. For most subjects, TCR beta sequences were reported to predict HLA-A and HLA-B alleles with accuracy. According to a later analysis, most TCR beta chains associated with CMV appeared HLA-restricted. When a later analysis was performed, an Asian-associated ancestry cluster reportedly had fewer N-insertions than the roughly 700-donor mean.

PCR primers comprised 60 Vbeta and 13 Jbeta primers. Profiling relied on immunoSEQ multiplex PCR, and the TCRdb table lists in-frame clones only, not all of them. The sample holds 100,000 to 150,000 clones, about 80% seen once. Germline V gives CDR1 SGHTA, CDR2 FQGNSA. The CDR3 covers 12 residues. V lost 6 bases to trimming and J lost 4 bases, with 7 bases between them. This clone was seen a single time. What it binds is not known. Sequenced input: PBMCs. V is TRBV7-2 and J is TRBJ1-5; the D gene is possibly TRBD1 (5 bases). This TCR came from a woman in her 50s in good health and CMV-seropositive. The CDR3, as DNA: TGTGCCAGCAGTCACAGGAATCAGCCCCAGCATTTT. This translates into CASSHRNQPQHF.